Below, 8 T cell receptor beta chains from the same sample are listed, as sequenced in a study of molecular identifiers for immune sequencing clone quantification. TCRdb re-called the PCR reads with MiXCR, one entry per CDR3 protein. Altogether some 680,000 distinct CDR3 sequences are present, roughly 25% being singletons, with the ten largest covering approximately 0.75%. The sequencing sample was made of naive CD8+ T cells from blood, with Jurkat cell RNA spiked in. The sample's subset: FACS-sorted CD8+CD4-CCR7+CD45RA+ naive T cells. These receptors originate from a human donor in good health. Some libraries in this study had Jurkat cell RNA spiked in.

This clonotype came up once. One base away lies a much larger clone, so this may be a sequencing read error. The chain couples TRBV14 to TRBJ2-2, with 8 bases aligning to TRBD2. Per the germline V gene, CDR1 is SGHDN and CDR2 is FVKESK. The CDR3 totals 15 residues. The CDR3 DNA follows: TGTGTCAGCAGCATCGGGACTAGAGTCACCGGGGAGCTGTTTTTT. It codes for CVSSIGTRVTGELFF. Filled out from reference TRBV14 and TRBJ2-2, the complete variable domain reads EAGVTQFPSHSVIEKGQTVTLRCDPISGHDNLYWYRRVMGKEIKFLLHFVKESKQDESGMPNNRFLAERTGGTYSTLKVQPAELEDSGVYFCVSSIGTRVTGELFFGEGSRLTVL.

The chain carries TRBV24-1 and TRBJ2-1; D uncertain. The germline CDR1 and CDR2 sequences are KGHDR and SFDVKD. V was pared by 9 bases and J by 5 bases, with 10 bases between. The CDR3 sequence is 12 residues long. In nucleotides, the CDR3 is TGTGCCACCCAGGCGGAGAACAATGAGCAGTTCTTC. Its translation: CATQAENNEQFF.

This clonotype came up many times. V and J are TRBV4-1 and TRBJ2-3; D remains ambiguous. Trimming left V 4 bases short and J 5 bases short, with 13 bases between. From germline, CDR1 is MGHRA and CDR2 YSYEKL. This CDR3 comprises 14 residues. The CDR3 spells CASSPPEVLDTQYF. DNA for the CDR3: TGCGCCAGCAGCCCCCCCGAGGTCCTAGATACGCAGTATTTT.

This clonotype was detected ten times or more. The chain uses TRBV5-6 and TRBJ1-5, with 7 positions matching TRBD1. The CDR3 loop spans 16 amino acids. V gave up 3 bases and J gave up 0 bases; unmatched junction bases: 6. Germline V gene sequence: CDR1 SGHDT, CDR2 YYEEEE. CDR3 nucleotide sequence: TGTGCCAGCAGCTCCGGACAGGAGAATAGCAATCAGCCCCAGCATTTT. Residues: CASSSGQENSNQPQHF.

J is TRBJ2-3 and V is TRBV4-3; D gene ambiguous. Germline loops: CDR1 LGHNA, CDR2 YSLEER. V lost 1 base and J 3 bases, leaving 8 bases between the germline ends. The CDR3 runs to 14 residues. In nucleotides, the CDR3 is TGCGCCAGCAGCCAAGGGGCCCGGACAGATACGCAGTATTTT. Translation gives CASSQGARTDTQYF.

This clonotype was observed many times. The chain uses TRBV10-3 and TRBJ2-3; 10 nucleotides align to TRBD1. Germline V gene sequence: CDR1 ENHRY, CDR2 SYGVKD. After removal of 3 bases from V and 1 base from J, the junction contained 1 base not matched to a gene. This CDR3 spans 15 amino acids. The CDR3 is CAISEGQGGTDTQYF. The CDR3 region has the DNA TGTGCCATCAGTGAAGGACAGGGGGGCACAGATACGCAGTATTTT.

On this clonotype itself: A read error may explain this, as a much larger clone is one base away. This chain connects TRBV25-1 to TRBJ1-1; 7 nucleotides line up with TRBD1. The germline gives CDR1 MGHDK, CDR2 SYGVNS. The CDR3 covers 13 residues. The CDR3 nucleotides are TGTGCCAGCAGTTCGACAGGGTGGACTGAAGCTTCCTTT. Residues: CASSSTGWTEASF. The full variable domain, its missing parts supplied by reference TRBV25-1 and TRBJ1-1, is EADIYQTPRYLVIGTGKKITLECSQTMGHDKMYWYQQDPGMELHLIHYSYGVNSTEKGDLSSESTVSRIRTEHFPLTLESARPSHTSQYLCASSSTGWTEASFGQGTRLTVV.

This clonotype was detected many times. The genes are TRBV28 and TRBJ2-7; D is ambiguous. The CDR3 has 11 residues. Between the trimmed V and J ends, which lost 5 bases and 6 bases, there was a span of 8 bases. The germline V gene has CDR1 MDHEN and CDR2 SYDVKM. The CDR3 coding sequence is TGTGCCAGCAGTCCTCTCTTCGAGCAGTACTTC. As protein: CASSPLFEQYF.